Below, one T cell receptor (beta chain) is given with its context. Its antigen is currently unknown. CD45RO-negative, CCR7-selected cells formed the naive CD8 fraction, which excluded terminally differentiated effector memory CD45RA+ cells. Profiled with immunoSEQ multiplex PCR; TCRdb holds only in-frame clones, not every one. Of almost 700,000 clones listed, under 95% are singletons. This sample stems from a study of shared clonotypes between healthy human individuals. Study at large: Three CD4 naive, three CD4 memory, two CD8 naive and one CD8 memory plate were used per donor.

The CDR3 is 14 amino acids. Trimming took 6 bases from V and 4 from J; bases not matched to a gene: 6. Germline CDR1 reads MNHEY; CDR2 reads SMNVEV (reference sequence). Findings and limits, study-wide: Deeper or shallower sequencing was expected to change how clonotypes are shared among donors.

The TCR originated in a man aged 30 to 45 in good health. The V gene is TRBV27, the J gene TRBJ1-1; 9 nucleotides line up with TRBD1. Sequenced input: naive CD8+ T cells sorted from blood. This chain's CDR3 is CASSEQGAVTEAFF. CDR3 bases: TGTGCCAGCAGCGAACAGGGGGCAGTCACTGAAGCTTTCTTT.